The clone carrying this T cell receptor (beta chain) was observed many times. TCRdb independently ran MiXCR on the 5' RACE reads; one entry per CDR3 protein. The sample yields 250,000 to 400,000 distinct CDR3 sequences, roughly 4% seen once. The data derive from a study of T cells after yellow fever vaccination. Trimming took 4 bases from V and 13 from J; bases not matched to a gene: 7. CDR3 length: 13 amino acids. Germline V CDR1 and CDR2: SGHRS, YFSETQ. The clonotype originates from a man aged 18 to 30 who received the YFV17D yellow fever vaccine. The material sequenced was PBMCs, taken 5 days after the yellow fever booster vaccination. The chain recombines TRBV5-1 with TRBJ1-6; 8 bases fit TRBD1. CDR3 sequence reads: CASSRTGFRPLHF. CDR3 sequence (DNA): TGCGCCAGCAGCCGGACAGGGTTTCGGCCCCTCCACTTT.